These 26 T cell receptor beta chains were sequenced from one sample in a study of T cells after yellow fever vaccination. TCRdb re-analysed the 5' RACE reads in MiXCR, keeping a single row per CDR3 protein. This sample has 550,000 to 750,000 distinct CDR3 sequences, with roughly 13% found just once. The material sequenced was PBMCs, taken on the day of the yellow fever booster vaccination. The origin of the receptors is a man between 25 and 39 years old who received the YFV17D yellow fever vaccine.

This clonotype occurred a few times. The chain is built from TRBV20-1 and TRBJ1-1; D is uncertain. Looked up from germline, CDR1 is DFQATT and CDR2 is SNEGSKA (reference sequence). This CDR3 is 13 amino acids long. V lost 1 base and J 11 bases, leaving 17 bases between the germline ends. The CDR3 is CSARGAARLGAFF. The CDR3 DNA reads TGCAGTGCTAGAGGTGCAGCGCGTCTAGGCGCTTTCTTT.

CDR3 in amino acids: CSARAAGGLIDEQFF. DNA for the CDR3: TGCAGTGCTAGGGCAGCGGGAGGGCTCATAGATGAGCAGTTCTTC. This chain joins TRBV20-1 and TRBJ2-1, with TRBD2 matching over 10 bases. Germline V gives CDR1 DFQATT, CDR2 SNEGSKA (reference sequence). Trimming at V came to 3 bases and at J to 8 bases, leaving 10 bases not matched to a gene. The CDR3 runs to 15 residues.

The chain uses TRBV12-3 or TRBV12-4 and TRBJ2-1; tentative D call: TRBD2 (6 bases). The length of the CDR3 is 15 residues. The V end was cut by 7 bases, the J end by 10 bases, with 23 bases between. The CDR3 DNA reads as TGTGCCAGCAAACTACAAGCGGGTCTTCGGGGGGAGCAGTTCTTC. It translates to CASKLQAGLRGEQFF.

In this sample, this clonotype turned up a few times. The gene calls are TRBV6-4 and TRBJ2-7; maybe TRBD2 (7 bases). Trimming took 0 bases from V and 11 from J, leaving 17 bases between them. The CDR3 has 14 residues. Germline V lookup: CDR1 MRHNA, CDR2 SNTAGT. CDR3 sequence: CASSDSKNCGGEYF. CDR3 in DNA: TGTGCCAGCAGTGACTCGAAGAATTGCGGGGGCGAGTACTTC.

The chain links TRBV5-1 to TRBJ2-7; D unresolved. The CDR3 runs 12 residues. The germline V gene encodes CDR1 SGHRS and CDR2 YFSETQ. V lost 4 bases, J lost 1 base, and 6 bases lay in between. The CDR3 coding sequence is TGCGCCAGCAGCATGGAGTCCTACGAGCAGTACTTC. This sequence encodes CASSMESYEQYF.

The rearrangement joins TRBV27 to TRBJ2-3, with 13 positions matching TRBD2. V dropped 6 bases and J dropped 3; count of bases not matched to a gene: 6. This CDR3 comprises 16 residues. Germline V CDR1 and CDR2: MNHEY, SMNVEV (reference sequence). CDR3: CASRPTSGRATDTQYF. The CDR3 nucleotides read TGTGCCAGCAGACCAACTAGCGGGAGGGCAACAGATACGCAGTATTTT.

There are a few counts of this clonotype. CDR3 amino acids: CASSYSTYGGRLSYEQYF. In nucleotides, the CDR3 is TGTGCCAGCAGTTACTCGACCTATGGCGGGAGGCTCTCCTACGAGCAGTACTTC. The chain couples TRBV6-5 to TRBJ2-7; 8 nucleotides match TRBD2. The germline V gene encodes CDR1 MNHEY and CDR2 SVGAGI. CDR3 size: 18 residues. V shed 0 bases, J shed 0 bases, and the junction held 10 bases outside the gene matches.

This clonotype has only a few counts. The chain links TRBV19 to TRBJ2-1; D remains unclear. Germline V gives CDR1 LNHDA, CDR2 SQIVND (reference sequence). The CDR3 length is 13 residues. V was trimmed by 6 bases and J by 14 bases, leaving 20 bases between them. CDR3 sequence (DNA): TGTGCCAGTAGCCTCACGGGCCACCCTCAGGAGTTCTTC. It specifies CASSLTGHPQEFF.

The chain combines TRBV5-1 with TRBJ2-6; weak D call: TRBD2 (6 bases). The CDR3 runs 18 residues. V shed 0 bases and J shed 0 bases, with 13 bases lying between them. From germline, CDR1 is SGHRS and CDR2 YFSETQ. The CDR3 loop is CASSLGGGAVSGANVLTF. Here the CDR3 DNA reads TGCGCCAGCAGCTTGGGCGGCGGGGCAGTCTCTGGGGCCAACGTCCTGACTTTC.

The sample holds a few counts of this clonotype. V and J are TRBV30 and TRBJ1-1; D might be TRBD1 (6 bases). Germline V gene lookup returns CDR1 GTSNPN and CDR2 SVGIG (reference sequence). The CDR3 covers 14 residues. Deletions cut 0 bases from V and 0 bases from J, with 8 bases between. The CDR3 region is CAWSVGQLNTEAFF. CDR3 bases: TGTGCCTGGAGTGTAGGACAGCTGAACACTGAAGCTTTCTTT.

This clonotype occurred a few times. J is TRBJ1-6 and V is TRBV14; D not resolved. The CDR3 has 14 amino acids. V was trimmed by 2 bases and J by 8 bases, leaving 10 bases between them. Germline CDR1 reads SGHDN; CDR2 reads FVKESK. CDR3 nucleotide sequence: TGTGCCAGCAGCCAAAGAAGGCGCGATTCACCCCTCCACTTT. It specifies CASSQRRRDSPLHF. Full variable domain (missing parts from reference TRBV14 and TRBJ1-6): EAGVTQFPSHSVIEKGQTVTLRCDPISGHDNLYWYRRVMGKEIKFLLHFVKESKQDESGMPNNRFLAERTGGTYSTLKVQPAELEDSGVYFCASSQRRRDSPLHFGNGTRLTVT.

This clonotype was counted only a few times. The chain carries TRBV19 and TRBJ1-4; D is undetermined. The CDR3 length is 15 residues. CDR1 and CDR2 (germline): LNHDA, SQIVND (reference sequence). The ends were cut back, 6 bases at V and 1 base at J, with 12 bases in the middle. This CDR3 reads CASSSDRGTNEKLFF. The CDR3 nucleotides read TGTGCCAGTAGCTCCGACCGGGGAACTAATGAAAAACTGTTTTTT.

This clonotype was recorded a few times. V and J are TRBV25-1 and TRBJ1-2, with D unclear. CDR1 and CDR2 (germline): MGHDK, SYGVNS. The length of the CDR3 is 11 residues. The V end lost 4 bases, the J end lost 8 bases, and 8 bases lay between the germline ends. CDR3: CASSGSGGYTF. Written as DNA, the CDR3 is TGTGCCAGCAGTGGGAGTGGGGGCTACACCTTC.

The CDR3 nucleotides read TGTGCCACCAGTTCTGACCTAGCGGGTTCCGAGCAGTACTTC. Its translation: CATSSDLAGSEQYF. V usage is TRBV15 and J usage is TRBJ2-7; 8 nucleotides align to TRBD2. J was trimmed by 6 bases and V by 6 bases; bases with no gene match: 10. The germline CDR1 and CDR2 sequences are LNHNV and YYDKDF (reference sequence). The CDR3 runs 14 residues.

This clonotype was picked up many times. V usage is TRBV5-5 and J usage is TRBJ2-7; 9 bases are shared with TRBD1. V lost 5 bases, J lost 0 bases, and 9 bases stayed unmatched. From germline, CDR1 is SGHKS and CDR2 YYEKEE (reference sequence). CDR3 length: 16 amino acids. The CDR3 loop is CASRPRGTGNSYEQYF. The CDR3, as DNA: TGTGCCAGCAGGCCGCGAGGGACAGGGAACTCCTACGAGCAGTACTTC.

This clonotype was detected only a few times. J is TRBJ1-2 and V is TRBV29-1; D unclear. The germline gives CDR1 SQVTM, CDR2 ANQGSEA. The V end was cut by 6 bases, the J end by 5 bases, with 10 bases between. This CDR3 has 11 residues. CDR3 region: CSVPTLYGYTF. The CDR3 DNA reads as TGCAGCGTCCCTACCTTATATGGCTACACCTTC.

This clonotype was seen only a few times. This sequence joins TRBV30 and TRBJ2-7; D is ambiguous. Germline loops: CDR1 GTSNPN, CDR2 SVGIG (reference sequence). The CDR3 extends over 12 amino acids. Trimming shortened V by 2 bases and J by 1 base, and 6 bases separated the two germline ends. CDR3 sequence reads: CAWSLGSYEQYF. CDR3 sequence (DNA): TGTGCCTGGAGTCTGGGGTCCTACGAGCAGTACTTC.

This clonotype came up a few times. The V gene is TRBV5-1, the J gene TRBJ2-5, with D possibly matching TRBD2 (5 bases). This CDR3 region has 15 residues. The germline V gene has CDR1 SGHRS and CDR2 YFSETQ. V was trimmed by 2 bases and J by 2 bases, leaving 13 bases between them. CDR3 nucleotide sequence: TGCGCCAGCAGCTTCAGTCCTAGCCCTCAAGAGACCCAGTACTTC. Protein sequence: CASSFSPSPQETQYF.

The V and J genes are TRBV6-1 and TRBJ2-7; 14 positions match TRBD2. The V gene end was trimmed by 6 bases and the J gene end by 2 bases; junction bases not matched to a gene: 6. CDR1 is MNHNS, CDR2 SASEGT, per germline. CDR3 length: 16 residues. CDR3 region: CASRKGLAGVTYEQYF. The CDR3 nucleotides read TGTGCCAGCAGGAAGGGACTAGCGGGAGTGACCTACGAGCAGTACTTC.

This clonotype has a handful of counts. The chain uses TRBV5-1 and TRBJ2-1; D is possibly TRBD2 (5 bases). This CDR3 region has 14 residues. Germline V lookup: CDR1 SGHRS, CDR2 YFSETQ. The V and J ends lost 2 bases and 5 bases respectively, with 11 bases between them. The CDR3 here is CASSFKRPDNEQFF. For the CDR3, the DNA is TGCGCCAGCAGCTTTAAGCGGCCCGACAATGAGCAGTTCTTC.

This clonotype has only a few counts. The chain is built from TRBV12-3 or TRBV12-4 and TRBJ1-3, with D uncertain. The CDR3 runs 13 residues. Between the trimmed V and J ends, which lost 10 bases and 2 bases, there was a span of 12 bases. This CDR3 reads CANDRGTGNTIYF. The CDR3 nucleotides read TGTGCCAACGATCGGGGAACTGGAAACACCATATATTTT.

The chain links TRBV6-1 to TRBJ2-7; 14 bases line up with TRBD2. The germline V gene has CDR1 MNHNS and CDR2 SASEGT. The J segment lost 3 bases and the V segment lost 10 bases, leaving 11 bases of the junction unmatched. The CDR3 contains 16 residues. CDR3 sequence (DNA): TGTGCCACCGGGACTAGCGGGAGTGGTATAGGCTACGAGCAGTACTTC. It encodes CATGTSGSGIGYEQYF.

The chain is built from TRBV7-3 and TRBJ2-1, with D uncertain. Germline V CDR1 and CDR2: SGHTA, FQGTGA. The V end was cut by 4 bases, the J end by 8 bases, with 9 bases between. This CDR3 spans 12 amino acids. CDR3 in DNA: TGTGCCAGCAGCTCCCAGGCGGATGAGCAGTTCTTC. Amino acids: CASSSQADEQFF.

There are a few counts of this clonotype. This chain links TRBV12-3 or TRBV12-4 with TRBJ1-2; D gene unclear. The CDR3 spans 13 residues. Trimming removed 8 bases from V and 4 bases from J, with 14 bases in between. DNA of the CDR3: TGTGCCAGCTCCCGGGAGCGTGGCTATGGCTACACCTTC. It specifies CASSRERGYGYTF.

In its sample, this clonotype was seen a few times. This CDR3 is CSARRRAVGTRQFF. Written as DNA, the CDR3 is TGCAGTGCTAGAAGAAGGGCTGTTGGGACTAGGCAGTTCTTC. The V and J genes are TRBV20-1 and TRBJ2-1, with TRBD2 identical over 8 bases. CDR1 and CDR2 from the germline V gene are DFQATT and SNEGSKA (reference sequence). V shed 2 bases and J 12 bases; nucleotides not matched to a gene: 12. CDR3 length equals 14 residues.

In this sample, this clonotype turned up a few times. The rearrangement joins TRBV2 to TRBJ2-5; 9 bases are a match to TRBD1. Germline V gives CDR1 SNHLY, CDR2 FYNNEI. This CDR3 contains 13 residues. With V trimmed by 8 bases and J by 1 base, 2 bases remained unmatched. The CDR3 DNA reads as TGTGCCAGCTGGGGACAGGGCCAAGAGACCCAGTACTTC. Its translation is CASWGQGQETQYF.